This is a list of T cell receptor beta chains from one sample in a study of radiation and T cells in renal cell carcinoma. Here immunoSEQ multiplex PCR was the method, and the copy in TCRdb shows in-frame clones only, minus some. The data show approximately 140,000 clones, less than 90% seen once. The input for sequencing was blood, taken from a patient whose treatment included radiotherapy and nephrectomy. The source of these receptors is a woman between 45 and 60 years old with renal cell carcinoma. The CDR3 runs from the conserved cysteine through the conserved F or W. Each record gives: J gene, clone size, D gene, V gene, CDR3 DNA, CDR3 protein. The D gene is left open where the match is weak. Rows may omit the clone size; those that give it use once, few, many or a size class.

>TRBJ2-3|once|NA|TRBV6-6
TGTGCCAGCAGTTACGAACGGGGCCCCACAGATACGCAGTATTTT
CASSYERGPTDTQYF
>TRBJ1-2|NA|NA|TRBV6-5
TGTGCCAGCACCCCGAGACAAGGCTATGGCTACACCTTC
CASTPRQGYGYTF
>TRBJ1-6|few|TRBD1|TRBV18
TGTGCCAGCTCCCCGGGACAGTCGGGCTCACCCCTCCACTTT
CASSPGQSGSPLHF
>TRBJ1-1|few|NA|TRBV30
TGTGCCTGGAGCCTAGGGGCCAACACTGAAGCTTTCTTT
CAWSLGANTEAFF
>TRBJ2-7|NA|TRBD1|TRBV7-2
TGTGCCAGCAGCTTCGGGGACAGGGGGTCTTACGAGCAGTACTTC
CASSFGDRGSYEQYF
>TRBJ2-1|NA|TRBD1|TRBV30
TGTGCCTGGAGTGGAAGGGGGCCCTACAATGAGCAGTTCTTC
CAWSGRGPYNEQFF
>TRBJ2-7|NA|NA|TRBV7-2
TGTGCCAGCAGCTTAGAGATGGACACAACCTACGAGCAGTACTTC
CASSLEMDTTYEQYF
>TRBJ2-1|few|NA|TRBV4-1
TGCGCCAGCAGCCGCAGCCTCAGGGAGCAGTTCTTC
CASSRSLREQFF
>TRBJ2-3|NA|TRBD2|TRBV19
TGTGCCAGTAGTAGGGGACTAGCGGGGGGGATTGTCACGCAGTATTTT
CASSRGLAGGIVTQYF
>TRBJ1-1|NA|TRBD1|TRBV9
TGTGCCAGCAGCATGTCCGGGACAGGGGAGGCTTTCTTT
CASSMSGTGEAFF
>TRBJ1-3|NA|NA|TRBV7-2
TGTGCCAGCAGCAGGAGTTCTGGAAACACCATATATTTT
CASSRSSGNTIYF
>TRBJ2-3|NA|TRBD1|TRBV5-1
TGCGCCAGCAGCCCACAGGGGGCTGATGATACGCAGTATTTT
CASSPQGADDTQYF
>TRBJ2-3|NA|NA|TRBV5-4
TGTGCCAGCAGTAATAAAGACAGACTGGGCACAGATACGCAGTATTTT
CASSNKDRLGTDTQYF
>TRBJ2-2|NA|TRBD2|TRBV19
TGTGCCAGTCTCGGACTAGCGGGGGGGCCCGGGGAGCTGTTTTTT
CASLGLAGGPGELFF
>TRBJ2-6|NA|TRBD1|TRBV5-4
TGTGCCAGCAGCGAGGGACAGGTTTACTCTGGGGCCAACGTCCTGACTTTC
CASSEGQVYSGANVLTF
>TRBJ1-4|NA|NA|TRBV9
TGTGCCAGCAGCGTAGATACAGCCACTAATGAAAAACTGTTTTTT
CASSVDTATNEKLFF
>TRBJ2-5|NA|NA|TRBV5-6
TGTGCCAGCAGCCCACCGATCCTCGGGGAGACCCAGTACTTC
CASSPPILGETQYF
>TRBJ2-7|NA|TRBD2|TRBV5-4
TGTGCCAGCAGCTTGGGACTAGCGGGATCCGAGCAGTACTTC
CASSLGLAGSEQYF
>TRBJ2-7|NA|NA|TRBV5-6
TGTGCCAGCAGCGTACAGGGCTACGAGCAGTACTTC
CASSVQGYEQYF
>TRBJ2-7|NA|TRBD2|TRBV10-3
TGTGCCATCAGGGAAGCGGGAGACTCCTACGAGCAGTACTTC
CAIREAGDSYEQYF
>TRBJ1-3|NA|NA|TRBV5-1
TGCGCCAGCAGCTTGGTCTCCCCAACGGCAGGGGACTCTGGAAACACCATATATTTT
CASSLVSPTAGDSGNTIYF
>TRBJ1-4|few|TRBD1|TRBV5-1
TGCGCCAGCAGCCCCGACAGGGCAACTAATGAAAAACTGTTTTTT
CASSPDRATNEKLFF
>TRBJ2-3|NA|TRBD1|TRBV30
TGTGCCTGTACACAGGGGGTGGATGGAGATACGCAGTATTTT
CACTQGVDGDTQYF
>TRBJ1-3|NA|TRBD1|TRBV28
TGTGCCAGCAGTTTACGGGAGGGACAGGGGGTTGGAAACACCATATATTTT
CASSLREGQGVGNTIYF
>TRBJ1-1|NA|TRBD1|TRBV27
TGTGCCAGCAATAAATGGGGACAGGAAAACACTGAAGCTTTCTTT
CASNKWGQENTEAFF
>TRBJ2-7|NA|NA|TRBV6-5
TGTGCCAGTCTCGGGGTGGGGCGGGAGCAGTACTTC
CASLGVGREQYF
>TRBJ2-7|NA|NA|TRBV19
TGTGCCAGTAGTAAACTGGACAGACTCTACGAGCAGTACTTC
CASSKLDRLYEQYF